This T cell receptor (beta chain) came from a study of blood T cell repertoires in COVID-19. Sequencing was performed with immunoSEQ multiplex PCR; in TCRdb, only in-frame clones are kept and a portion is missing. The sample consists of roughly 420,000 clones, around 87% of them appearing once. This receptor was identified in a woman in her thirties with acute COVID-19. The specimen was PBMCs or T cells enriched from blood (not recorded which).

This chain's CDR3 is CASSLGMRQNNEKLFF. The DNA for the CDR3 is TGTGCCAGCAGCTTGGGGATGAGGCAGAATAATGAAAAACTGTTTTTT. The V and J genes are TRBV5-6 and TRBJ1-4, with D hard to call. V lost 0 bases and J lost 4, with 13 bases in between. The germline V gene has CDR1 SGHDT and CDR2 YYEEEE. The CDR3 length is 16 residues.